Below are 7 T cell receptor beta chains sequenced from a single sample in a study of T-cell memory formation after mild COVID-19 (dated by TCRdb to the early 2020s). Library preparation employed 5' RACE. This sample was sequenced with an Illumina NovaSeq 6000. The raw public data were reprocessed by TCRdb itself: fastp quality trimming at Q25, MiXCR clonotype calling, in-frame beta chains only. Every CDR3 protein is listed once, alongside the most common genes and DNA of its rows. The sample contains about 210,000 distinct CDR3 sequences, around 26% of them found a single time. The top ten hold roughly 10% of the sample. The sequencing sample was made of PBMCs or a T cell subset sorted from them (not recorded which). These receptors were taken from an adult woman who had mild COVID-19 (a few samples of this study predate the infection). The sample titles of this study are shuffled in the database, so cell type and time point are left out; the donor was told from shared clones.

The chain has TRBV4-3 and TRBJ1-2; D possibly corresponds to TRBD1 (5 bases). Germline values: CDR1 LGHNA, CDR2 YSLEER. With 3 bases removed from V and 8 bases from J, the gap between germline ends came to 13 bases. CDR3 length: 13 residues. CDR3 coding DNA: TGCGCCAGCAGCCACCAAGGGGAAGGGGGCTACACCTTC. Translated: CASSHQGEGGYTF.

The gene calls are TRBV25-1 and TRBJ1-5; D unresolved. This CDR3 contains 14 residues. Germline CDR1 is MGHDK and CDR2 is SYGVNS. The V end was cut by 0 bases, the J end by 4 bases, with 7 bases between. The CDR3 spells CASSEYTANQPQHF. In nucleotides, the CDR3 is TGTGCCAGCAGTGAATATACAGCGAATCAGCCCCAGCATTTT.

The rearrangement uses TRBV19 and TRBJ1-5; D may be TRBD1 (5 bases). Germline CDR1 and CDR2: LNHDA and SQIVND (reference sequence). The CDR3 is 17 residues long. V shed 0 bases and J shed 1 base, with 13 bases lying between them. In nucleotides, the CDR3 is TGTGCCAGTAGTATAGACCTCTTCAGGGAAAGCAATCAGCCCCAGCATTTT. Translating gives CASSIDLFRESNQPQHF.

The table lists this clonotype with many counts. This sequence joins TRBV12-3 or TRBV12-4 and TRBJ1-1; no reliable D call. The CDR3 runs 10 residues. Trimming took off 5 bases at V and 8 bases at J, with 6 bases between the two ends. The CDR3 sequence: CASSGVEAFF. CDR3 in DNA: TGTGCCAGCAGTGGAGTAGAAGCTTTCTTT.

The chain recombines TRBV2 with TRBJ2-1; TRBD2 matches 13 bases. The CDR3 length is 16 residues. V dropped 4 bases and J dropped 14; count of bases not matched to a gene: 14. Per the germline V gene, CDR1 is SNHLY and CDR2 is FYNNEI. The CDR3 DNA reads TGTGCCAGCAGTGGGGATGGACTAGCGGGAGAACCGTTGAAGTTCTTC. Translation: CASSGDGLAGEPLKFF.

This clonotype was counted only a few times. The genes are TRBV29-1 and TRBJ2-1; 9 nucleotides agree with TRBD2. Germline V gene sequence: CDR1 SQVTM, CDR2 ANQGSEA. Germline trimming cut 7 bases from V and 9 bases from J; bases unmatched to any gene: 10. This CDR3 contains 13 residues. CDR3 loop: CSASSGSVTEQFF. The CDR3 DNA reads TGCAGCGCAAGTAGCGGGAGTGTAACTGAGCAGTTCTTC.

CDR3 bases: TGCAGTGCTAGTGCACGGACAGATAATTCACCCCTCCACTTT. As protein: CSASARTDNSPLHF. This chain joins TRBV20-1 and TRBJ1-6, with D possibly being TRBD1 (6 bases). CDR1 DFQATT and CDR2 SNEGSKA come from the germline V gene (reference sequence). Trimming took off 3 bases at V and 5 bases at J, with 11 bases between the two ends. The CDR3 has 14 residues.